Reported below is one T cell receptor (beta chain). Trimming removed 0 bases at V and 9 bases at J, with 6 bases between. In germline, CDR1 is GTSNPN, CDR2 SVGIG (reference sequence). The CDR3 runs 11 residues. Per the study methods: Amplified reference gene primers provided the basis for estimating nucleated cell counts. TCRdb's table, derived via immunoSEQ multiplex PCR, lists solely in-frame clones and lacks some. V and J calls and clone size are as listed in that table; D and trimming were resolved from the DNA. This table holds roughly 160,000 clones, approximately 90% found once. This specimen comes from a study of blood T cell repertoires in COVID-19. Study as a whole: Sites across the United States, Italy and Spain contributed samples from acute and convalescent COVID-19. In each case, the material was cDNA or gDNA derived from T cells, B-cell-depleted T cells, or PBMCs.

This sequence originates from a man between 18 and 35 years old with acute or convalescent COVID-19. The chain has TRBV30 and TRBJ1-5; a weak D match, TRBD1 (6 bases). Sequencing used peripheral blood. CDR3 coding DNA: TGTGCCTGGAGTGTAGGGGGGCCCCAGCATTTT. Protein: CAWSVGGPQHF.